This T cell receptor (beta chain) comes out of a study of blood T cell repertoires in COVID-19. Cohort placement rested on clinical history that participants reported themselves. Measured with immunoSEQ multiplex PCR; TCRdb has only the in-frame clones, and not every one. The sample consists of hundreds of thousands of clones, 85% to 90% of them appearing once. The V end was cut by 3 bases, the J end by 7 bases, with 15 bases between. The CDR3 is 15 amino acids. Germline CDR1 and CDR2: KGHSH and LQKENI. V gene TRBV18 combines with J gene TRBJ1-4; D might be TRBD1 (5 bases). The TCR comes from a man aged 25-45 years who had recovered from COVID-19. Sequenced input: PBMCs or T cells enriched from blood (not recorded which). CDR3 region: CASSPSTGGIEKLFF. The CDR3 DNA reads as TGTGCCAGCTCACCCTCAACGGGGGGAATTGAAAAACTGTTTTTT. Based on the CDR3 plus reference TRBV18 and TRBJ1-4, the full variable domain is NAGVMQNPRHLVRRRGQEARLRCSPMKGHSHVYWYRQLPEEGLKFMVYLQKENIIDESGMPKERFSAEFPKEGPSILRIQQVVRGDSAAYFCASSPSTGGIEKLFFGSGTQLSVL.